This T cell receptor (beta chain) was recorded in a study of T cell changes during pregnancy in multiple sclerosis. CDR1 and CDR2 (germline): MGHDK, SYGVNS. This CDR3 has 12 amino acids. Unmatched junction bases numbered 3, after V lost 0 bases and J lost 14 bases. Some clones are missing from TCRdb's copy, which holds only in-frame ones; the method was immunoSEQ multiplex PCR. The sample contains tens of thousands of clones, 93% of which appear only once. The chain has TRBV25-1 and TRBJ1-1; 10 positions match TRBD1. The sequenced sample was peripheral blood, obtained in the second trimester of pregnancy. The origin of this receptor is a female donor with multiple sclerosis, enrolled in a pregnancy study. The CDR3 DNA reads TGTGCCAGCAGTGAATATGGGACAGGGGCCTTCTTT. It yields the protein CASSEYGTGAFF. Filled out from reference TRBV25-1 and TRBJ1-1, the complete variable domain reads EADIYQTPRYLVIGTGKKITLECSQTMGHDKMYWYQQDPGMELHLIHYSYGVNSTEKGDLSSESTVSRIRTEHFPLTLESARPSHTSQYLCASSEYGTGAFFGQGTRLTVV.